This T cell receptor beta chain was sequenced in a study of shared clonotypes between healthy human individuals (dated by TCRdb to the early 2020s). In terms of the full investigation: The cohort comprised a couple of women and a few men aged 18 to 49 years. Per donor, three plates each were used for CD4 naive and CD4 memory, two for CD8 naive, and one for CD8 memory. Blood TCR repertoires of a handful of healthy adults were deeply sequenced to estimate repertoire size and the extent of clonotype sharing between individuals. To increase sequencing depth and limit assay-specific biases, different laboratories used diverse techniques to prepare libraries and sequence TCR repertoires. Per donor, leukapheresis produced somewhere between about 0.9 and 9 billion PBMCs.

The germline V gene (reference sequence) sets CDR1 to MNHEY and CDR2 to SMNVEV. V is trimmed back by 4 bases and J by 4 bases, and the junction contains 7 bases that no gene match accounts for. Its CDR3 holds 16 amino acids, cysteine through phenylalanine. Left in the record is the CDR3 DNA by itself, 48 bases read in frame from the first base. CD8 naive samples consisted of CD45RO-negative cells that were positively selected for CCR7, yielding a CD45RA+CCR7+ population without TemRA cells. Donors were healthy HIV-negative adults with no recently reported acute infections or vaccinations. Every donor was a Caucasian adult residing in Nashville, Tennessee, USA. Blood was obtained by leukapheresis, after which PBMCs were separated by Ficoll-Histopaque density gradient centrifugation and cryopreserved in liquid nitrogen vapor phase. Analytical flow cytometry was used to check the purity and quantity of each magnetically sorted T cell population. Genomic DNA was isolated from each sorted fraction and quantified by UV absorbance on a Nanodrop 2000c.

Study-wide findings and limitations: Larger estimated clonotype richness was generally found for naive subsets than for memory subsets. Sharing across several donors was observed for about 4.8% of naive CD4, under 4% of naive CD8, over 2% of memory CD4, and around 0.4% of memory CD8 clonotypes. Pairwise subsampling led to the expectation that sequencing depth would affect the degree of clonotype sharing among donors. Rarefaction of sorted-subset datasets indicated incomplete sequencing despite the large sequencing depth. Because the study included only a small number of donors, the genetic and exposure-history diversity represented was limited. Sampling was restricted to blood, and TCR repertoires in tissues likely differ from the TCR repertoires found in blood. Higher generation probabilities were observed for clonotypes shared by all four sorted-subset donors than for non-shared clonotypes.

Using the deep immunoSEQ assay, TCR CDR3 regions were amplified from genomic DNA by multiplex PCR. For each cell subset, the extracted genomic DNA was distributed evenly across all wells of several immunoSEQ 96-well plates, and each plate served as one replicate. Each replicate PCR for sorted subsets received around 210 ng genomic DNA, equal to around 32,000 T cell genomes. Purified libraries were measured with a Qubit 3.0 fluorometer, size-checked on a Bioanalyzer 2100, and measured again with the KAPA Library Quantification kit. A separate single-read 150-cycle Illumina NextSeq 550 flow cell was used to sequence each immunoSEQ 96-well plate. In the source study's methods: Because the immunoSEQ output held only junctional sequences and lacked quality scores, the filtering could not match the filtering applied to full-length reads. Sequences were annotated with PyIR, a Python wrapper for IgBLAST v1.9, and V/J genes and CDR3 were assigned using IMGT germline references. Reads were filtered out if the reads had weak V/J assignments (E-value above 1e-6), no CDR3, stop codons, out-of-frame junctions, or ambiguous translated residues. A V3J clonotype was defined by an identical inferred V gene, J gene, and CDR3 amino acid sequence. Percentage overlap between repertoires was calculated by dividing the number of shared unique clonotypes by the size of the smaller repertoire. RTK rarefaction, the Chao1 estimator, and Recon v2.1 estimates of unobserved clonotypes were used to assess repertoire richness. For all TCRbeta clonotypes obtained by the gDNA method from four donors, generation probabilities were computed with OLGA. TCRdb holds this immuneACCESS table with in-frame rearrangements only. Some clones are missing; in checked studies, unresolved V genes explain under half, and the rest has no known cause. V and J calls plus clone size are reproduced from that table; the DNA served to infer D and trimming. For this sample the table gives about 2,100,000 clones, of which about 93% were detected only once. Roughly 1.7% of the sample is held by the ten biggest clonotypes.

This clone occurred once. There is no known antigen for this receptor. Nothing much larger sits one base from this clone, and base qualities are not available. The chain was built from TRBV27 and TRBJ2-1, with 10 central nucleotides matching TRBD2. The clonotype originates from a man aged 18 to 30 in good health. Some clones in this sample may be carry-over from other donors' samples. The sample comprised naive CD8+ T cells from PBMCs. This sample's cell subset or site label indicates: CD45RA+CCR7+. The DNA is TGTGCCAGCAGTTCCTCCGGGACTAGCGCTTACAATGAGCAGTTCTTC. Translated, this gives CASSSSGTSAYNEQFF.